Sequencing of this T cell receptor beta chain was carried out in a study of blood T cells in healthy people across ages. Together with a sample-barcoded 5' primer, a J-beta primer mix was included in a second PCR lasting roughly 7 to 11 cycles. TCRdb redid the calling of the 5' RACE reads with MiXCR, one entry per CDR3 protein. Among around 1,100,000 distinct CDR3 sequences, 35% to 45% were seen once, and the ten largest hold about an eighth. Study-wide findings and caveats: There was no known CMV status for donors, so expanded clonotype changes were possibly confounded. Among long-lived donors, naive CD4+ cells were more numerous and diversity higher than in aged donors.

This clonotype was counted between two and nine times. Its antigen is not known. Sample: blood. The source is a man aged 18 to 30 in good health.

This CDR3 is CSEGLAGQETQYF. The CDR3 DNA sequence: TGCAGCGAGGGACTAGCGGGACAAGAGACCCAGTACTTC. The chain has TRBV20-1 and TRBJ2-5, with 13 positions matching TRBD2. The CDR3 has 13 amino acids. The germline V gene has CDR1 DFQATT and CDR2 SNEGSKA (reference sequence).